The clone carrying this T cell receptor delta chain is medium-sized by share. Different DNA sequences within this sample yield the same CDR3. These data originate in a study of gamma-delta T cells after stem cell transplantation. This CDR3 contains 20 residues. J gave up 1 base and V 2 bases, and 16 bases lay outside the gene matches. Germline values: CDR1 TSWWSYY, CDR2 QGS. TCRdb ran CATT on the RT-PCR reads. The sample records about 1,300 delta-chain clones, more than 2% being singletons. Sequencing was performed on gamma-delta T cells. The TCR originated in a human donor. It is not recorded whose cells these are; they may come from a transplant donor. This chain links TRDV1 with TRDJ1; 10 nucleotides line up with TRDD3. The DNA of the CDR3 is TGTGCTCTTGGGGAAGCGCCTCGCCAAATACTGGGGGATTCCACCGATAAACTCATCTTT. Its protein is CALGEAPRQILGDSTDKLIF.